This T cell receptor beta chain was sequenced during a study of tumor and adjacent non-tumor tissue in lung cancer. A remark on this clonotype: Its antigen is as yet unknown. One end of the junction varies from germline; a read error may be responsible.

The CDR3 sequence is 17 residues long. This sample's RNA came from whole unsorted tissue. General study findings and limits: Higher tumor TCR diversity was associated with shorter survival.

TCRbeta libraries were built with three rounds of nested PCR, modified from ARM-PCR. In TCRdb, the multiplex PCR reads were re-called with MiXCR into one record per CDR3 protein. The table shows about 75,000 distinct CDR3 sequences, with 60% to 80% occurring only once. The TCR was taken from a woman between 45 and 65 years old with non-small cell lung cancer. The rearrangement links TRBV12-3 or TRBV12-4 to TRBJ2-3, with 11 bases lining up with TRBD2. Sequencing was carried out using lung tumor tissue. CDR3 loop: CASRPATSGMRVDTQYF. The CDR3 DNA sequence: TGTGCAAGCAGACCGGCGACTAGCGGGATGAGAGTAGATACGCAATATTTT.